The clone carrying this T cell receptor (beta chain) occurred many times. Its cognate antigen is unknown. This record comes from a study of early T cells in non-severe SARS-CoV-2 infection. Looking at the study overall: Bulk RNA taken from unsorted whole blood was sequenced, leaving chains unpaired.

Whole-study findings and limits: Using VDJdb, the matching emphasized anti-spike CD8 responses while missing private and CD4 specificities.

The length of the CDR3 is 17 residues. V was clipped by 5 bases and J by 5 bases; unmatched bases: 14. Germline V gives CDR1 SEHNR, CDR2 FQNEAQ (reference sequence). The TCR library protocol attached unique molecular identifiers to the individual cDNA molecules. TCRdb re-analysed the 5' RACE reads in MiXCR, keeping a single row per CDR3 protein. The sample shows some 40,000 distinct CDR3 sequences, 3% to 4.5% of them seen only once. The V call is TRBV7-9, the J call TRBJ2-5; 10 bases line up with TRBD1. Sequencing was carried out using whole blood. This TCR came from an adult who was a healthcare worker with PCR-confirmed SARS-CoV-2 infection or an uninfected control (not recorded which). The CDR3 here is CASSLGQGEPSRETQYF. CDR3 in DNA: TGTGCCAGCAGCCTAGGACAGGGGGAGCCTTCTCGGGAGACCCAGTACTTC.